Each of the 15 T cell receptor beta chains below was sequenced from the same sample in a study of shared T cell receptors in the human thymus. The method was immunoSEQ multiplex PCR; TCRdb's version includes in-frame clones alone and lacks a portion of them. The sample shows some 700,000 clones, roughly 90% of them seen only once. The sample was also reused in another study, on human thymus T cells.

The sample comprised thymocytes. The receptors shown here come from a boy in the first two years of life with a congenital heart defect.

Remarks on this clone: One end of the junction does not line up with germline, which may come from a read error. Within the sample, other DNA sequences also encode this same CDR3. V and J are TRBV27 and TRBJ2-7; D gene uncertain. The CDR3 is 11 amino acids. Per the germline V gene, CDR1 is MNHEY and CDR2 is SMNVEV (reference sequence). CDR3 coding DNA: TGCGCCAGCAGTTTTCAGCGCGAGCAGTACTTC. Protein sequence: CASSFQREQYF.

V is TRBV27 and J is TRBJ1-1; D may be TRBD1 (6 bases). The germline V and J ends were trimmed by 2 bases and 3 bases, with 10 bases remaining between them. The CDR3 length is 14 residues. Germline V gene lookup returns CDR1 MNHEY and CDR2 SMNVEV (reference sequence). The CDR3 loop reads CASSLAGADTEAFF. The CDR3 nucleotides are TGTGCCAGCAGTTTAGCAGGGGCGGACACTGAAGCTTTCTTT.

The chain is built from TRBV4-3 and TRBJ2-7; 7 bases fit TRBD2. Germline V lookup: CDR1 LGHNA, CDR2 YSLEER. Germline trimming cut 0 bases from V and 1 base from J; bases unmatched to any gene: 6. This CDR3 has 16 residues. The CDR3 sequence is CASSQERGRVSYEQYF. The CDR3 DNA reads TGCGCCAGCAGCCAAGAACGAGGGAGGGTTTCCTACGAGCAGTACTTC.

This clone was picked up a small number of times. The V gene is TRBV29-1, the J gene TRBJ1-1; the D is unclear. CDR1 is SQVTM and CDR2 is ANQGSEA in the germline V gene. V was trimmed by 3 bases and J by 2 bases, leaving 13 bases between them. CDR3 length: 14 residues. The CDR3 sequence: CSVDLAGENTEAFF. CDR3 nucleotide sequence: TGCAGCGTTGACCTAGCAGGTGAAAACACTGAAGCTTTCTTT.

This rearrangement joins TRBV4-2 to TRBJ2-1, with 16 nucleotides matching TRBD2. CDR1 and CDR2 from the germline V gene are LGHNA and YNFKEQ. The V and J ends lost 0 bases and 4 bases, in that order; junction bases with no gene match: 12. This CDR3 has 21 amino acids. The CDR3 here is CASSQDGRGLAGGPGYNEQFF. The DNA of the CDR3 is TGTGCCAGCAGCCAAGATGGGAGGGGACTAGCGGGAGGGCCGGGGTACAATGAGCAGTTCTTC.

The chain combines TRBV7-9 with TRBJ1-2; 8 nucleotides line up with TRBD1. J gave up 0 bases and V 3 bases, and 3 bases lay outside the gene matches. This CDR3 spans 15 amino acids. Germline loops: CDR1 SEHNR, CDR2 FQNEAQ (reference sequence). CDR3 DNA: TGTGCCAGCAGCTTGGACAGGGAATCTAACTATGGCTACACCTTC. Its translation: CASSLDRESNYGYTF. The full variable domain, in which reference TRBV7-9 and TRBJ1-2 provide the parts outside the CDR3, is DTGVSQNPRHKITKRGQNVTFRCDPISEHNRLYWYRQTLGQGPEFLTYFQNEAQLEKSRLLSDRFSAERPKGSFSTLEIQRTEQGDSAMYLCASSLDRESNYGYTFGSGTRLTVV.

This chain joins TRBV28 and TRBJ2-7, with a possible D match to TRBD2 (6 bases). Germline values: CDR1 MDHEN, CDR2 SYDVKM. V lost 6 bases and J lost 1, with 13 bases in between. The CDR3 sequence is 14 residues long. The CDR3 spells CASSQLGGSYEQYF. The CDR3 DNA sequence: TGTGCCAGCAGCCAGTTGGGGGGTTCCTACGAGCAGTACTTC.

The chain uses TRBV6-1 and TRBJ2-3; the match to TRBD2 covers 9 bases. V lost 0 bases, J lost 4 bases, and 8 bases stayed unmatched. This CDR3 has 17 residues. Germline V gene lookup returns CDR1 MNHNS and CDR2 SASEGT. CDR3: CASSEARASGKSDTQYF. CDR3 sequence (DNA): TGTGCCAGCAGTGAAGCGCGGGCTAGCGGGAAATCAGATACGCAGTATTTT.

The chain uses TRBV4-1 and TRBJ1-5; 7 bases are a match to TRBD1. This CDR3 is built from 15 residues. The germline gives CDR1 MGHRA, CDR2 YSYEKL. The junction had 3 bases not matched to a gene; V was cut back by 1 base and J by 3 bases. For the CDR3, the DNA is TGCGCCAGCAGCCAAGCGACAGGGCTCAATCAGCCCCAGCATTTT. Its protein product is CASSQATGLNQPQHF.

The chain is built from TRBV4-3 and TRBJ1-1; tentatively, D is TRBD1 (6 bases). Germline V lookup: CDR1 LGHNA, CDR2 YSLEER. The CDR3 runs 14 residues. Trimming left V 4 bases short and J 3 bases short, with 12 bases between. CDR3 nucleotide sequence: TGCGCCAGCAGCCTTATCTACAGGGACACTGAAGCTTTCTTT. This gives the protein CASSLIYRDTEAFF.

The genes are TRBV5-1 and TRBJ2-7; 12 nucleotides agree with TRBD1. CDR3 size: 16 residues. The germline gives CDR1 SGHRS, CDR2 YFSETQ. The ends lost 3 bases at V and 3 bases at J; junction bases unmatched: 7. The CDR3 DNA sequence: TGCGCCAGCAGCTGTCCGGGACAGGGGGCCTACTACGAGCAGTACTTC. It translates to CASSCPGQGAYYEQYF.

This sequence joins TRBV25-1 and TRBJ2-1, with 9 bases fitting TRBD2. The CDR3 is made up of 15 amino acids. The germline CDR1 and CDR2 sequences are MGHDK and SYGVNS. V shed 3 bases and J 4 bases; nucleotides not matched to a gene: 4. The CDR3, as DNA: TGTGCCAGCAGTGAGAAGCGGGGGGCTTACAATGAGCAGTTCTTC. Residues: CASSEKRGAYNEQFF.

The genes are TRBV5-6 and TRBJ2-3; D ambiguous. This CDR3 has 14 residues. CDR1 is SGHDT and CDR2 is YYEEEE in the germline V gene. V lost 1 base, J lost 3 bases, and 9 bases lay in between. The CDR3 DNA follows: TGTGCCAGCAGCTTGAGTTCCGGGACAGATACGCAGTATTTT. This encodes CASSLSSGTDTQYF. Full variable domain (rest looked up from reference TRBV5-6 and TRBJ2-3): DAGVTQSPTHLIKTRGQQVTLRCSPKSGHDTVSWYQQALGQGPQFIFQYYEEEERQRGNFPDRFSGHQFPNYSSELNVNALLLGDSALYLCASSLSSGTDTQYFGPGTRLTVL.

This rearrangement joins TRBV1 to TRBJ1-5. TRBV1 has pseudogene status. CDR3 length: 22 residues. In DNA form, the CDR3 reads TGCACCAGCAGCCACCCCTGGGCCGGCGGGGGAGACGTCGGGCAGAGCAATCAGCCCCAGCATTTT. As protein: CTSSHPWAGGGDVGQSNQPQHF.

V and J are TRBV27 and TRBJ2-7; TRBD2 is a possible D gene (6 bases). CDR1 is MNHEY and CDR2 is SMNVEV in the germline V gene (reference sequence). The CDR3 is 14 residues long. V was cut by 5 bases and J by 7 bases, with 18 bases left in between. In nucleotides, the CDR3 is TGTGCCAGCAGTAAATCCGGGCGGAGGGGAGAGCAGTACTTC. The encoded protein is CASSKSGRRGEQYF.